This record looks at one T cell receptor (beta chain) sequence and its context. What it recognizes is unknown. Data came from immunoSEQ multiplex PCR; TCRdb stores just in-frame clones and leaves some out. This sample carries fewer than 130,000 clones, about 94% of them seen once, and the ten largest clones take about 3%. Trimming cost V 4 bases and J 5 bases; bases outside gene matches: 2. This CDR3 comprises 13 residues. Per germline, CDR1 LGHDT and CDR2 YNNKEL (reference sequence). The sample comes from a study of T cell responses to AZD1222 COVID-19 vaccine. General study results and limits: Clonal diversity was possibly underestimated; the donors were predominantly white British and more often female.

The sequence derives from an adult who received the AZD1222 COVID-19 vaccine. V usage is TRBV3-1 (or the pseudogene TRBV3-2) and J usage is TRBJ2-7, with 10 positions matching TRBD2. The source material was peripheral blood, sampled 28 days after the second AZD1222 dose. The CDR3 nucleotides are TGTGCCAGCAGCCGCAGCGGGGGGGACGAGCAGTACTTC. This sequence encodes CASSRSGGDEQYF.